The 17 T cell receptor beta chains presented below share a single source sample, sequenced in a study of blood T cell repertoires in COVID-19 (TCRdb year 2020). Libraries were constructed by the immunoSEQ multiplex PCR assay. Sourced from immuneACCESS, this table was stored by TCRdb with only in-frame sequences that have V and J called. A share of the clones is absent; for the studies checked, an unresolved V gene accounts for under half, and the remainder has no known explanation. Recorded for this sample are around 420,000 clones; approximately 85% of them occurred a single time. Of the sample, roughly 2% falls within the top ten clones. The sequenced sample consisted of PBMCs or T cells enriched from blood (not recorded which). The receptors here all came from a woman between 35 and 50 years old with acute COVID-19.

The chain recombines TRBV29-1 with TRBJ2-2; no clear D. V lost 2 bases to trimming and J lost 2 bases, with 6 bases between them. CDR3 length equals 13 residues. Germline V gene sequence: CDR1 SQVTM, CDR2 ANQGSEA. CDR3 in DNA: TGCAGCGTTGAAAATGGCAACACCGGGGAGCTGTTTTTT. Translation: CSVENGNTGELFF.

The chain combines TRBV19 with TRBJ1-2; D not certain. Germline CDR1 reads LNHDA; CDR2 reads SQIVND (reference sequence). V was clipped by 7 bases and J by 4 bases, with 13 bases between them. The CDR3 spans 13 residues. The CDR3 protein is CASKLGLRYGYTF. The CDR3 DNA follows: TGTGCCAGTAAATTAGGACTGCGCTATGGCTACACCTTC.

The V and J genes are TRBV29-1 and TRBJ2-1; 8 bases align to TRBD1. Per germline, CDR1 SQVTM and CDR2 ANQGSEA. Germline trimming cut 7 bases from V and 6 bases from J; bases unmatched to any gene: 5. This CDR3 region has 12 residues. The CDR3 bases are TGCAGCGCCCACGACAGGGGCAATGAGCAGTTCTTC. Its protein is CSAHDRGNEQFF.

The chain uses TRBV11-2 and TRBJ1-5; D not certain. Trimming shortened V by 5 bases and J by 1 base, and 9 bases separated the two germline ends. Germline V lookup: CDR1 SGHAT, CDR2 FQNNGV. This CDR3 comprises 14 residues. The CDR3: CASSPPGSNQPQHF. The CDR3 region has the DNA TGTGCCAGCAGCCCCCCGGGAAGCAATCAGCCCCAGCATTTT.

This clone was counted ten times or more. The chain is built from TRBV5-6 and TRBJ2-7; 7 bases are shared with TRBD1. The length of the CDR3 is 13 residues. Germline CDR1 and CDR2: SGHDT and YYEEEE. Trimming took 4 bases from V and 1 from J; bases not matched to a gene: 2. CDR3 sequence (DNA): TGTGCCAGCAGCAACAGGGGTTCCTACGAGCAGTACTTC. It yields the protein CASSNRGSYEQYF.

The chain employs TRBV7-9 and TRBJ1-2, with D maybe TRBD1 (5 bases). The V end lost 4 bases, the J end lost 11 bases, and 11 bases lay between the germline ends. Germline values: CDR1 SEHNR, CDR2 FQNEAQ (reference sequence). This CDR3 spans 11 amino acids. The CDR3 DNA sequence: TGTGCCAGCAGCTCCCGGGACTGGTACACCTTC. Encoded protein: CASSSRDWYTF.

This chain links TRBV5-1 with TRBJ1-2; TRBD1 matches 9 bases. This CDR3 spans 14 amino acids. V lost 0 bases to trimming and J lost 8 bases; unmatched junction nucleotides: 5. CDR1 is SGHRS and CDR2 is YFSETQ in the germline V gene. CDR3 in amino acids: CASSLGQGVDGYTF. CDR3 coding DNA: TGCGCCAGCAGCTTGGGACAGGGGGTGGACGGCTACACCTTC.

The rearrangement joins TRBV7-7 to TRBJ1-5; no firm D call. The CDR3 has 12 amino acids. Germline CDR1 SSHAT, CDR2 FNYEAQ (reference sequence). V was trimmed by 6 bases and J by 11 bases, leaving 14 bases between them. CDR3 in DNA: TGTGCCAGCAGTTCGGCCTCCGGGGCCCAGCATTTT. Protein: CASSSASGAQHF.

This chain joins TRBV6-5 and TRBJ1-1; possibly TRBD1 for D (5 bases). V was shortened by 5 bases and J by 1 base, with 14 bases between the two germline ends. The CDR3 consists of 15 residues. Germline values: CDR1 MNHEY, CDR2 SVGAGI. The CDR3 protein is CASSNTPTANTEAFF. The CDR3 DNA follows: TGTGCCAGCAGTAACACCCCGACAGCGAACACTGAAGCTTTCTTT.

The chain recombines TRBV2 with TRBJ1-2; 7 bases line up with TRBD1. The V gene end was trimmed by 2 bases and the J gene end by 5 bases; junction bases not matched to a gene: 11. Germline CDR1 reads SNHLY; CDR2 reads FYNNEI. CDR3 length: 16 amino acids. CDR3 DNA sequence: TGTGCCAGCAGTGAATTTATATTTGGGACAGCATATGGCTACACCTTC. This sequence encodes CASSEFIFGTAYGYTF.

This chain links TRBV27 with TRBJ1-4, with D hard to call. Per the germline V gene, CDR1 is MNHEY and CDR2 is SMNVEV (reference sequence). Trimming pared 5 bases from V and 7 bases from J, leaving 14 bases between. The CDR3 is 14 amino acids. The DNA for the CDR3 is TGTGCCAGCAGTCTAGCTGGTGGGCCTGAAAAACTGTTTTTT. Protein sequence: CASSLAGGPEKLFF.

CDR3 loop: CASSSTTTGELFF. In nucleotides, the CDR3 is TGTGCCAGCAGTTCGACTACCACCGGGGAGCTGTTTTTT. This chain links TRBV12-3 or TRBV12-4 with TRBJ2-2; D might be TRBD2 (5 bases). With 4 bases removed from V and 4 bases from J, the gap between germline ends came to 7 bases. The CDR3 extends over 13 amino acids.

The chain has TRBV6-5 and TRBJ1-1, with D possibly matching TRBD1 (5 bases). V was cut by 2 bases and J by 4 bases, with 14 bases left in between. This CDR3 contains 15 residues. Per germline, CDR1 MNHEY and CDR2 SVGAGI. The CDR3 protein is CASSYIGEGSTEAFF. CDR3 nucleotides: TGTGCCAGCAGTTACATTGGGGAGGGGAGCACTGAAGCTTTCTTT.

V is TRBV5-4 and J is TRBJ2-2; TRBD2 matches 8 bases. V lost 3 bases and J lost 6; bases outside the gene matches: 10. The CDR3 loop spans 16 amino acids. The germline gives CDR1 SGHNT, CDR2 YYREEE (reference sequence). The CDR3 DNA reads TGTGCCAGCAGCTATACGGGACTAGTGGCGGCCGGGGAGCTGTTTTTT. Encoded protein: CASSYTGLVAAGELFF.

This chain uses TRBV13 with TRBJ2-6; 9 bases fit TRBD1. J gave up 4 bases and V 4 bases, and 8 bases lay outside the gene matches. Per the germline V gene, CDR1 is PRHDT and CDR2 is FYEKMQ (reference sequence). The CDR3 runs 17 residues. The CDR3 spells CASSSRGTGIGANVLTF. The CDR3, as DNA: TGTGCCAGCAGCTCTCGGGGGACAGGGATCGGGGCCAACGTCCTGACTTTC.

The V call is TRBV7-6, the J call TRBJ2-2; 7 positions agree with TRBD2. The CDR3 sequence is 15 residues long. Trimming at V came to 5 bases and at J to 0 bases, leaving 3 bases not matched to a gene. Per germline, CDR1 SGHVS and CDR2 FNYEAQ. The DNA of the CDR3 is TGTGCCAGCAGCCCCGGGACTACGAACACCGGGGAGCTGTTTTTT. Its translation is CASSPGTTNTGELFF.

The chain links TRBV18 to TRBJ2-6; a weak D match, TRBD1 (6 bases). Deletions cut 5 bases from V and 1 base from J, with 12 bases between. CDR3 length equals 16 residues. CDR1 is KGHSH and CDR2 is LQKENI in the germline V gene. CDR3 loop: CASSANRDSGANVLTF. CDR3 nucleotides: TGTGCCAGCTCAGCGAACAGGGATTCTGGGGCCAACGTCCTGACTTTC.